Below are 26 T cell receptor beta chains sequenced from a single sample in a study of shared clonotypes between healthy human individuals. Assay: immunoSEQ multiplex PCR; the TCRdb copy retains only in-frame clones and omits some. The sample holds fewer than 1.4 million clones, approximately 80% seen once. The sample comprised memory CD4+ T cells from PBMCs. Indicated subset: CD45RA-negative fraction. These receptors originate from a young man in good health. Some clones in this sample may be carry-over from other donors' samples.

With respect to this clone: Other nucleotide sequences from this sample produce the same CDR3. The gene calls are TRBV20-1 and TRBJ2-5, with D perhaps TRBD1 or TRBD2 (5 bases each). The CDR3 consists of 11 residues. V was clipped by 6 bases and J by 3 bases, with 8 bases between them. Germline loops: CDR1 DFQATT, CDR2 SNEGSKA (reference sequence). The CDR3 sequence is CSALGEETQYF. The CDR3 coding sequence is TGCAGTGCCTTGGGGGAAGAGACCCAGTACTTC.

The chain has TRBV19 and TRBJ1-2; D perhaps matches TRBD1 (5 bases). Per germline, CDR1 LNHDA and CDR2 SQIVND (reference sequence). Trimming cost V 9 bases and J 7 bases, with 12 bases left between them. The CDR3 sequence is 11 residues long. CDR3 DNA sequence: TGTGCCAGCACGCGGGGACCTGGCTACACCTTC. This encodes CASTRGPGYTF.

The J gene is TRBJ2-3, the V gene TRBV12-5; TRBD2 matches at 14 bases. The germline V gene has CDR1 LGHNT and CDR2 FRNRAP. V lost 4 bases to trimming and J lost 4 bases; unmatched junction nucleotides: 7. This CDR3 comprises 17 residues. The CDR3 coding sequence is TGTGCTAGTGGTTCCGGGACTAGCGGGAGTAGCGCAGATACGCAGTATTTT. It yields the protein CASGSGTSGSSADTQYF.

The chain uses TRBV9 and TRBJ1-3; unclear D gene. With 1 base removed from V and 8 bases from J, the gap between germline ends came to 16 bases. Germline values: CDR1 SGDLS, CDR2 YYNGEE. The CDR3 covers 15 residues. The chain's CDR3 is CASSVSAVPGDTIYF. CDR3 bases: TGTGCCAGCAGCGTATCAGCGGTCCCCGGTGACACCATATATTTT.

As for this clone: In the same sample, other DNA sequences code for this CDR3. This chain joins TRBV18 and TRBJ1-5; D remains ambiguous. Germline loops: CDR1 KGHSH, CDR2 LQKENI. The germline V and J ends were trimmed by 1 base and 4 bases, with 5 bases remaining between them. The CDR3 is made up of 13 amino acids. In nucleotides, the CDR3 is TGTGCCAGCTCACCACAGGGAAATCAGCCCCAGCATTTT. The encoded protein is CASSPQGNQPQHF.

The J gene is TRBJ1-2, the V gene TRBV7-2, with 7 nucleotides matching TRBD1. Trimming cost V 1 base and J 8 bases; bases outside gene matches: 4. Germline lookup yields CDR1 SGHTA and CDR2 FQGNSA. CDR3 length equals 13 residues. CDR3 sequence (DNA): TGTGCCAGCAGCTTAGTAGGGGGCATCGGCTACACCTTC. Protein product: CASSLVGGIGYTF.

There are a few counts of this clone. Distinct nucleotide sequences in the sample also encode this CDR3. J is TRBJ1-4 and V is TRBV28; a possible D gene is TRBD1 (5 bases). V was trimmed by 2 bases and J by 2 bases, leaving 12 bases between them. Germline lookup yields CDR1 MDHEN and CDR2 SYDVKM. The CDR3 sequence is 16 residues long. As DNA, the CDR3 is TGTGCCAGCAGTTTACGCGGGGCGGCGACTAATGAAAAACTGTTTTTT. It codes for CASSLRGAATNEKLFF.

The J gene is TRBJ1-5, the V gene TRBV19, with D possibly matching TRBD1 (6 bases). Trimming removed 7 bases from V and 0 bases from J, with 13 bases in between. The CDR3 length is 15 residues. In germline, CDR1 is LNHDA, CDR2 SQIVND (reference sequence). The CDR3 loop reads CASIQGIYSNQPQHF. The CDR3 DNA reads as TGTGCCAGTATCCAGGGGATATATAGCAATCAGCCCCAGCATTTT.

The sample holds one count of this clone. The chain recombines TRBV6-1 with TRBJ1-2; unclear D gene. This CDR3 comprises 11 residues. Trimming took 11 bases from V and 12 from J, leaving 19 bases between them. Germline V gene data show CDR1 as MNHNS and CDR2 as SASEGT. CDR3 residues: CALQRAQPHTF. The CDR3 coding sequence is TGTGCCCTACAGAGGGCCCAGCCCCACACCTTC.

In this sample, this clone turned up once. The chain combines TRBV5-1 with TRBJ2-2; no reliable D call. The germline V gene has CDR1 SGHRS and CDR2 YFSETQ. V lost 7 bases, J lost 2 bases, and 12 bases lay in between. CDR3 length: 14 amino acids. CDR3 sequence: CASQPYLNTGELFF. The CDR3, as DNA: TGCGCCAGCCAACCCTACCTTAACACCGGGGAGCTGTTTTTT.

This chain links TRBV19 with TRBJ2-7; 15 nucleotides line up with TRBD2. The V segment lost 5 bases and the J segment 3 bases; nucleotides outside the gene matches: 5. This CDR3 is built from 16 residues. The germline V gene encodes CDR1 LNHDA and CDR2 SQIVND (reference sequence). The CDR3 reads CASSPRTSGRGYEQYF. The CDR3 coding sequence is TGTGCCAGTAGTCCCCGGACTAGCGGGAGGGGCTACGAGCAGTACTTC.

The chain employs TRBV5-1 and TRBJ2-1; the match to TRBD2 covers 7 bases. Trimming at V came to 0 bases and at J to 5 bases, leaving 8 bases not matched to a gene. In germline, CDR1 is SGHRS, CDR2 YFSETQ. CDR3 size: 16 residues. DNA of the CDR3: TGCGCCAGCAGCTTGGGGAGCGGGAATTCGAACAATGAGCAGTTCTTC. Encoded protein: CASSLGSGNSNNEQFF. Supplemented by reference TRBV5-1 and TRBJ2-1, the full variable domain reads KAGVTQTPRYLIKTRGQQVTLSCSPISGHRSVSWYQQTPGQGLQFLFEYFSETQRNKGNFPGRFSGRQFSNSRSEMNVSTLELGDSALYLCASSLGSGNSNNEQFFGPGTRLTVL.

The CDR3: CASSQQGISTEAFF. The CDR3 DNA follows: TGTGCCAGCTCACAACAGGGTATTAGCACTGAAGCTTTCTTT. V is TRBV18 and J is TRBJ1-1, with D possibly TRBD1 on 6 matching bases. This CDR3 has 14 residues. Germline loops: CDR1 KGHSH, CDR2 LQKENI. V lost 4 bases to trimming and J lost 4 bases, with 13 bases between them.

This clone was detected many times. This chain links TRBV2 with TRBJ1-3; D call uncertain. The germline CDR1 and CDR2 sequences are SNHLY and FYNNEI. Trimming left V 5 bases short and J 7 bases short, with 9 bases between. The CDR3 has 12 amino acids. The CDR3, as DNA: TGTGCCAGCAGTTTGGACGGGAACACCATATATTTT. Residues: CASSLDGNTIYF.

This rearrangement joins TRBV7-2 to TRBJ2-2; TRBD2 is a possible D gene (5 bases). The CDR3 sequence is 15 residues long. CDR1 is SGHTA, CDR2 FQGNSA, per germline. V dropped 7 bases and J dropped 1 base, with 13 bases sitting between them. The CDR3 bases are TGTGCCAGCAACCGAGGGCTAGGGAACACCGGGGAGCTGTTTTTT. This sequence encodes CASNRGLGNTGELFF.

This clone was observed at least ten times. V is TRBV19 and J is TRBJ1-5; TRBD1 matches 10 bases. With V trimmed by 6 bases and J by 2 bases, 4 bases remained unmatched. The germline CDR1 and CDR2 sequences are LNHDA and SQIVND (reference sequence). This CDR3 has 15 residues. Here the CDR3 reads CASSTGTGGNQPQHF. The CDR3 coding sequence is TGTGCCAGTAGCACCGGGACAGGGGGCAATCAGCCCCAGCATTTT.

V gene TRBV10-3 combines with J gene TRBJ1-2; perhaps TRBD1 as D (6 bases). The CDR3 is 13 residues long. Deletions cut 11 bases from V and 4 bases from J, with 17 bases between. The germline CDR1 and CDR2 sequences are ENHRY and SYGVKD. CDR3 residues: CAARQAAGYGYTF. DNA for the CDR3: TGTGCCGCAAGACAGGCGGCAGGCTATGGCTACACCTTC.

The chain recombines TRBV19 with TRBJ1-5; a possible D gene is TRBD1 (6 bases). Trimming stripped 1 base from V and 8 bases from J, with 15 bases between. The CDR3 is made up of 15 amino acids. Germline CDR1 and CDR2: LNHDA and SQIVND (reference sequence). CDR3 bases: TGTGCCAGTAGTATAGCCAGCGGCAGGGGCGAGCCCCAGCATTTT. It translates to CASSIASGRGEPQHF.

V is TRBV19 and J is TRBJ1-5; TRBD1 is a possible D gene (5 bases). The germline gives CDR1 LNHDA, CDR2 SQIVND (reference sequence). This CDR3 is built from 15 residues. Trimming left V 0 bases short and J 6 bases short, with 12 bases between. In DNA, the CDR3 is TGTGCCAGTAGTATAGAAGGGAGGGGTGGTCAGCCCCAGCATTTT. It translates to CASSIEGRGGQPQHF.

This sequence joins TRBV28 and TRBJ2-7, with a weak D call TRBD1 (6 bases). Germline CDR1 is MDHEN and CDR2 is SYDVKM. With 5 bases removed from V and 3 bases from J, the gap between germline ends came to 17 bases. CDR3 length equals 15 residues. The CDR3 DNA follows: TGTGCCAGCAGTGTTCTGACAGGAGTAAACTACGAGCAGTACTTC. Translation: CASSVLTGVNYEQYF.

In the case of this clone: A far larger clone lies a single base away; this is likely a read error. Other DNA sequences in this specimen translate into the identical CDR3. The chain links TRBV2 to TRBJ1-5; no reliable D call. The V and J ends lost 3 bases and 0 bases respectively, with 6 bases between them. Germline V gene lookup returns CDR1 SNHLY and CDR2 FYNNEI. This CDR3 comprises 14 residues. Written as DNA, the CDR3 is TGTGCCAGCAGTGACAGAAATAGCAATCAGCCCCAGCATTTT. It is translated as CASSDRNSNQPQHF.

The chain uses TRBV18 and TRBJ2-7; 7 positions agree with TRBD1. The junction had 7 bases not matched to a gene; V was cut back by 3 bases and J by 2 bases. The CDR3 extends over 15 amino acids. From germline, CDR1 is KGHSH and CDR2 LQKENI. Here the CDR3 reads CASSPGTVGAYEQYF. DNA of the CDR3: TGTGCCAGCTCACCGGGGACAGTGGGGGCCTACGAGCAGTACTTC.

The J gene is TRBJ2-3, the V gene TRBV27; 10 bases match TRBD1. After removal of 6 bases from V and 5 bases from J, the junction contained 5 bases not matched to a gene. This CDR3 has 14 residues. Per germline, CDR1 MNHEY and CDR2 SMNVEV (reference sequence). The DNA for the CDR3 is TGTGCCAGCAGCGACAGGGGGCGTAAAGATACGCAGTATTTT. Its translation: CASSDRGRKDTQYF.

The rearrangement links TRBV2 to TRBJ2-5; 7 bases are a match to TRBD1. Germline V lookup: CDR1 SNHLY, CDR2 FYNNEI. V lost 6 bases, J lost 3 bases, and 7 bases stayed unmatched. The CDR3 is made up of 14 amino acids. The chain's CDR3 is CASRGTVSEETQYF. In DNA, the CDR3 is TGTGCCAGCAGGGGGACAGTTTCGGAAGAGACCCAGTACTTC.

The CDR3 DNA reads as TGCGCCAGCAGCCAAGATTTTCGGGGGGTAGGTGGCTACACCTTC. Translated, it gives CASSQDFRGVGGYTF. The chain joins TRBV4-3 to TRBJ1-2, with D perhaps TRBD1 (5 bases). Germline V gene sequence: CDR1 LGHNA, CDR2 YSLEER. The V end was cut by 0 bases, the J end by 7 bases, with 15 bases between. There are 15 residues in the CDR3.

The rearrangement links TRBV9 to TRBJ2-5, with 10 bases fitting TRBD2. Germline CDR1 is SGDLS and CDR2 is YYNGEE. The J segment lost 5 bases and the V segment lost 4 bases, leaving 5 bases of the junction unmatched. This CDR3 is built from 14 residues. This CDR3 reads CASSFSGRWETQYF. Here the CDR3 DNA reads TGTGCCAGCAGCTTTAGCGGGAGGTGGGAGACCCAGTACTTC.